The present T cell receptor beta chain was sequenced within a study of blood T cell repertoires in COVID-19. Germline V gene data show CDR1 as SGHVS and CDR2 as FQNEAQ. V lost 1 base and J lost 4, with 13 bases in between. This CDR3 is built from 15 residues. Sequencing was performed with immunoSEQ multiplex PCR; in TCRdb, only in-frame clones are kept and a portion is missing. This sample has 200,000 to 250,000 clones, with 85% found just once. Sequencing used PBMCs or T cells enriched from blood (not recorded which). The V and J genes are TRBV7-8 and TRBJ1-1, with a tentative D call TRBD1 (6 bases). The sequence was collected from a woman in her forties or fifties with acute COVID-19. CDR3 region: CASSLVRGGSTEAFF. CDR3 nucleotide sequence: TGTGCCAGCAGCTTAGTCAGGGGAGGGAGCACTGAAGCTTTCTTT.